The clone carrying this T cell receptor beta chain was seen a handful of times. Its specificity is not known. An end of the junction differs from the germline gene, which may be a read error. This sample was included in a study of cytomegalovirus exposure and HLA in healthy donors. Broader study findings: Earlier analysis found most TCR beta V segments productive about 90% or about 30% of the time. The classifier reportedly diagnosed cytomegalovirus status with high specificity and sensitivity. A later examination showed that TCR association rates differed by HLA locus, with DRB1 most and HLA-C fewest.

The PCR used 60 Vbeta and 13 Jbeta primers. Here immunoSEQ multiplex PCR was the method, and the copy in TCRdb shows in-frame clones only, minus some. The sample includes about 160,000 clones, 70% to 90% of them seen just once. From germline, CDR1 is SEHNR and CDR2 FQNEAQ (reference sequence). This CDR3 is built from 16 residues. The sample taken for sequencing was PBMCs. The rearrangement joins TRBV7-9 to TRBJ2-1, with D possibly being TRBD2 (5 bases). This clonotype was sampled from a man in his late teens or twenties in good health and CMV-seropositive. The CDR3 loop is CSSSLVDLISYNEQFF. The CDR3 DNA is TGTTCCAGCAGCTTAGTGGACTTAATATCCTACAATGAGCAGTTCTTC.